The T cell receptor beta chain under discussion was sequenced for a study of response to subunit inactivated influenza vaccine. TCRdb reanalysed the RT-PCR reads using MiXCR and keeps one entry per CDR3 protein. The table includes roughly 790,000 distinct CDR3 sequences, roughly 20% detected once. This clonotype occurred a few times. The V end was cut by 5 bases, the J end by 2 bases, with 16 bases between. The CDR3 runs 14 residues. Germline values: CDR1 DFQATT, CDR2 SNEGSKA (reference sequence). The rearrangement uses TRBV20-1 and TRBJ2-7, with D possibly being TRBD1 (5 bases). This TCR came from a man aged 45-65 years who received an inactivated influenza vaccine. The source was PBMCs from blood, collected about 5 days after vaccination. In DNA, the CDR3 is TGCAGTGCTGGTGGACATACACTTGCCTACGAGCAGTACTTC. It yields the protein CSAGGHTLAYEQYF.